This is a list of T cell receptor beta chains from one sample in a study of blood T cells in healthy people across ages. TCRdb re-called the 5' RACE reads through MiXCR, storing one row per CDR3 protein. The sample includes roughly 1,700,000 distinct CDR3 sequences, approximately 30% seen only once; the top ten take 6.5% to 8.5%. Sequencing was performed on blood. The source of these receptors is a woman aged 25 to 45 in good health. CDR3s include the opening cysteine and the closing phenylalanine or tryptophan. Fields, in order: J gene, V gene, CDR3 protein.

>TRBJ1-2|TRBV7-9
CASTLDTAIYGYTF
>TRBJ2-3|TRBV12-3/TRBV12-4
CASSHQTSGGTPQDTQYF
>TRBJ2-1|TRBV6-5
CASSPGVSSEQFF
>TRBJ1-1|TRBV20-1
CSANRGTGVTEAFF
>TRBJ1-1|TRBV6-5
CASSTDRRPNTEAFF
>TRBJ1-6|TRBV12-3/TRBV12-4
CASSFSSPLHF
>TRBJ1-5|TRBV21-1
CASSKPGQGAWDQPQHF
>TRBJ2-4|TRBV12-3/TRBV12-4
CASSPGTAGGDQYF
>TRBJ1-3|TRBV7-9
CASSQAYSGNTIYF
>.|TRBV12-3/TRBV12-4
CASSPLAGGPIEQYF
>TRBJ2-5|TRBV12-3/TRBV12-4
CASSPTDRGEETQYF
>TRBJ1-5|TRBV27
CASSWGLESPQHF
>TRBJ1-2|TRBV7-9
CASSTGQRNYGYTF
>TRBJ2-4|TRBV20-1
CSARGGVAKNIQYF
>TRBJ1-4|TRBV29-1
CSVETSGTGSEKLFF
>TRBJ2-1|TRBV20-1
CSAREGGLDHNEQFF
>TRBJ2-5|TRBV7-2
CASSWRAGEETQYF
>TRBJ2-5|TRBV29-1
CSVEGTTQETQYF
>.|TRBV29-1
CSVGAGAWGETQYF
>TRBJ2-2|TRBV12-3/TRBV12-4
CASSLPGRDTGELFF
>TRBJ2-7|TRBV7-6
CASSLEGKPSLYEQYF
>TRBJ2-1|TRBV20-1
CSASMGQLYNEQFF
>TRBJ2-5|TRBV7-2
CAGSRGLSETQYF
>TRBJ2-5|TRBV29-1
CSVERGDSIEETQYF
>TRBJ2-5|TRBV7-2
CASSLNRGRVETQYF
>TRBJ1-1|TRBV7-6
CASSWTGRTEAFF
>TRBJ2-1|TRBV7-7
CASSPDWASYNEQFF
>TRBJ2-1|TRBV5-1
CASSLGDRPYNEQFF
>TRBJ2-3|TRBV28
CASSFVSRRLDTQYF
>TRBJ1-5|TRBV7-2
CASSSFNQPQHF
>TRBJ2-3|TRBV7-9
CASKRASTDTQYF
>TRBJ2-6|TRBV12-3/TRBV12-4
CASRNGGANVLTF
>TRBJ1-2|TRBV12-3/TRBV12-4
CASSFSSSYGYTF
>TRBJ1-3|TRBV7-9
CASSSGTYGNTIYF
>TRBJ1-2|TRBV30
CAWRWGLTNYGYTF
>TRBJ1-5|TRBV6-1
CASYKRDSNLYSNQPQHF
>TRBJ2-7|TRBV6-5
CASSRTVSYEQYF
>TRBJ2-7|TRBV11-2
CASSLYREDYEQYF
>TRBJ2-2|TRBV20-1
CSARDRMGKGTGELFF
>TRBJ2-5|TRBV5-5
CASSLGPTAVTEETQYF
>TRBJ1-2|TRBV5-1
CASSSGTSQSGTF
>TRBJ2-1|TRBV3-1
CASSQATPNEQFF
>.|TRBV4-3
CASSPRWAALETQYF
>TRBJ2-5|TRBV9
CTSSVRGRGETQYF
>TRBJ2-7|TRBV20-1
CSASKDGSYEQYF
>TRBJ1-4|TRBV5-6
CASSSTGNSEKLFF
>TRBJ1-2|TRBV12-3/TRBV12-4
CASSLAGYYGYTF
>TRBJ2-3|TRBV9
CASSGGEAFTDTQYF
>TRBJ2-1|TRBV12-3/TRBV12-4
CASTSGISGAVTRFF
>TRBJ2-5|TRBV7-6
CASLSPYQETQYF
>TRBJ1-2|TRBV6-4
CASRHTSGTGSFNYGYTF
>TRBJ2-1|TRBV5-5
CASSSLAGGRISYNEQFF
>TRBJ1-2|TRBV5-5
CASSPDSATYGYTF